The 6 T cell receptor beta chains in this list originate from one sample, sequenced in a study of blood T cell repertoires in COVID-19. TCRdb's table, derived via immunoSEQ multiplex PCR, lists solely in-frame clones and lacks some. This table has around 500,000 clones, 75% to 90% appearing once. The sample comprised PBMCs or T cells enriched from blood (not recorded which). These receptors were taken from a woman aged 55-75 years who had recovered from COVID-19.

V gene TRBV19 combines with J gene TRBJ2-7, with TRBD1 as a possible D gene (5 bases). The CDR3 extends over 15 amino acids. Germline loops: CDR1 LNHDA, CDR2 SQIVND (reference sequence). V gave up 2 bases and J gave up 3 bases, with 14 bases separating them. The CDR3 region has the DNA TGTGCCAGTAGTATAAGCCCACAGGATCTCTACGAGCAGTACTTC. It is translated as CASSISPQDLYEQYF.

The rearrangement joins TRBV7-9 to TRBJ1-3; D gene uncertain. V lost 11 bases and J 0 bases, leaving 11 bases between the germline ends. The CDR3 runs to 13 residues. Germline V CDR1 and CDR2: SEHNR, FQNEAQ (reference sequence). The CDR3 nucleotides read TGTGCCCCACGGGAGAACTCTGGAAACACCATATATTTT. This gives the protein CAPRENSGNTIYF.

The rearrangement uses TRBV5-1 and TRBJ2-1; D remains ambiguous. V lost 1 base, J lost 0 bases, and 11 bases lay in between. The CDR3 covers 16 residues. Looked up from germline, CDR1 is SGHRS and CDR2 is YFSETQ. The CDR3 DNA follows: TGCGCCAGCAGCTTGTCGAGCTCCTTCTCCTACAATGAGCAGTTCTTC. Translation gives CASSLSSSFSYNEQFF.

The genes are TRBV6-5 and TRBJ2-7; 8 positions match TRBD1. This CDR3 has 14 residues. Germline values: CDR1 MNHEY, CDR2 SVGAGI. V lost 4 bases to trimming and J lost 4 bases; unmatched junction nucleotides: 6. CDR3 DNA: TGTGCCAGCAGTTTCCAGGGGGCTGTATACGAGCAGTACTTC. Translated, it gives CASSFQGAVYEQYF.

J is TRBJ2-7 and V is TRBV7-2, with a possible D match to TRBD1 (5 bases). This CDR3 has 14 residues. Trimming removed 4 bases from V and 1 base from J, with 11 bases in between. Per the germline V gene, CDR1 is SGHTA and CDR2 is FQGNSA. CDR3 DNA sequence: TGTGCCAGCAGCTCGGACATCAAATCCTACGAGCAGTACGTC. Translation gives CASSSDIKSYEQYV.

The chain links TRBV2 to TRBJ2-2; 7 bases match TRBD1. The V segment lost 4 bases and the J segment 0 bases; nucleotides outside the gene matches: 11. Germline assignment: CDR1 SNHLY and CDR2 FYNNEI. The CDR3 contains 18 residues. The chain's CDR3 is CASSADRWRMANTGELFF. The CDR3 bases are TGTGCCAGCAGTGCGGACAGGTGGAGGATGGCGAACACCGGGGAGCTGTTTTTT.